The 31 T cell receptor beta chains given below trace back to one sample, sequenced in a study of blood T cell repertoires in COVID-19. Here immunoSEQ multiplex PCR was the method, and the copy in TCRdb shows in-frame clones only, minus some. The sample records approximately 270,000 clones, about four fifths being singletons. The sequencing input was peripheral blood. These receptors were obtained from a man at least 80 years old with acute or convalescent COVID-19.

This clone was seen once. CDR3 loop: CASSVEGRINEQFF. Written as DNA, the CDR3 is TGTGCCAGCAGCGTAGAAGGCAGGATCAATGAGCAGTTCTTC. The chain employs TRBV9 and TRBJ2-1; the D is unclear. The V end was cut by 0 bases, the J end by 6 bases, with 10 bases between. The CDR3 runs to 14 residues. CDR1 SGDLS and CDR2 YYNGEE come from the germline V gene.

This clone was detected a few times. J is TRBJ1-3 and V is TRBV5-1, with TRBD1 matching 7 bases. The V gene's germline CDR1 is SGHRS and CDR2 YFSETQ. J lost 4 bases, V lost 0 bases, and 4 bases had no gene match. The CDR3 runs to 15 residues. This chain's CDR3 is CASSLGTGDGNTIYF. CDR3 sequence (DNA): TGCGCCAGCAGCTTGGGAACAGGGGACGGAAACACCATATATTTT.

The genes are TRBV18 and TRBJ2-3; no clear D gene. The length of the CDR3 is 15 residues. V was pared by 0 bases and J by 3 bases, with 10 bases between. Germline CDR1 reads KGHSH; CDR2 reads LQKENI. Here the CDR3 DNA reads TGTGCCAGCTCACCACCGAGGCAAAAAACAGATACGCAGTATTTT. Translation: CASSPPRQKTDTQYF.

The J gene is TRBJ1-3, the V gene TRBV7-9; D call uncertain. Germline V CDR1 and CDR2: SEHNR, FQNEAQ (reference sequence). Deletions cut 5 bases from V and 0 bases from J, with 2 bases between. CDR3 length equals 12 residues. CDR3 DNA: TGTGCCAGCAGCCGCTCTGGAAACACCATATATTTT. Translated, it gives CASSRSGNTIYF.

This chain uses TRBV11-3 with TRBJ2-3; 12 positions agree with TRBD2. The CDR3 has 16 residues. J lost 0 bases, V lost 5 bases, and 3 bases had no gene match. Looked up from germline, CDR1 is SGHNT and CDR2 is YENEEA. The CDR3 DNA follows: TGTGCCAGCAGCATTGGGACTAGCGGGAGCACAGATACGCAGTATTTT. It yields the protein CASSIGTSGSTDTQYF.

V is TRBV24-1 and J is TRBJ2-1, with D perhaps TRBD1 (5 bases). V was trimmed by 0 bases and J by 1 base, leaving 9 bases between them. This CDR3 contains 16 residues. Germline CDR1 reads KGHDR; CDR2 reads SFDVKD. CDR3 sequence reads: CATSDLRPGSYNEQFF. The CDR3 coding sequence is TGTGCCACCAGTGATTTGCGTCCAGGGTCCTACAATGAGCAGTTCTTC.

This clone has just one count. This chain uses TRBV5-1 with TRBJ1-1, with a weak D call TRBD1 (6 bases). V lost 0 bases to trimming and J lost 6 bases, with 9 bases between them. The CDR3 totals 13 residues. Germline assignment: CDR1 SGHRS and CDR2 YFSETQ. The CDR3 is CASSLARGPEAFF. The CDR3, as DNA: TGCGCCAGCAGCTTGGCCAGGGGACCTGAAGCTTTCTTT.

The chain recombines TRBV10-3 with TRBJ2-7, with D unclear. Germline loops: CDR1 ENHRY, CDR2 SYGVKD. The V end was cut by 6 bases, the J end by 7 bases, with 22 bases between. The CDR3 totals 15 residues. The CDR3 region is CAIRKEVTPTGEQYF. In DNA, the CDR3 is TGTGCCATCAGAAAAGAGGTTACCCCTACTGGGGAGCAGTACTTC.

The V gene is TRBV4-1, the J gene TRBJ2-7, with D possibly TRBD1 on 6 matching bases. V lost 0 bases, J lost 1 base, and 22 bases lay in between. This CDR3 contains 19 residues. Germline V CDR1 and CDR2: MGHRA, YSYEKL. CDR3 DNA sequence: TGCGCCAGCAGCCAAGATAGAAGTCGGGCGGACAGAACTTCCTACGAGCAGTACTTC. Encoded protein: CASSQDRSRADRTSYEQYF.

The J gene is TRBJ1-5, the V gene TRBV19, with a tentative D call TRBD1 (5 bases). The germline CDR1 and CDR2 sequences are LNHDA and SQIVND (reference sequence). V was trimmed by 7 bases and J by 3 bases, leaving 13 bases between them. The length of the CDR3 is 14 residues. CDR3: CASTGQRNNQPQHF. The CDR3 bases are TGTGCCAGTACAGGACAACGGAACAATCAGCCCCAGCATTTT.

The genes are TRBV19 and TRBJ2-5; 11 bases map to TRBD1. Germline V gives CDR1 LNHDA, CDR2 SQIVND (reference sequence). This CDR3 spans 16 amino acids. Losses at the gene ends were 1 base for V and 2 bases for J; bases not matched to a gene: 3. The CDR3: CASSIAGTGGQETQYF. In nucleotides, the CDR3 is TGTGCCAGTAGTATAGCCGGGACAGGGGGGCAAGAGACCCAGTACTTC. Full variable domain (rest looked up from reference TRBV19 and TRBJ2-5): DGGITQSPKYLFRKEGQNVTLSCEQNLNHDAMYWYRQDPGQGLRLIYYSQIVNDFQKGDIAEGYSVSREKKESFPLTVTSAQKNPTAFYLCASSIAGTGGQETQYFGPGTRLLVL.

The V gene is TRBV20-1, the J gene TRBJ2-7; 7 nucleotides match TRBD2. With 3 bases clipped from V and 5 bases from J, the junction kept 13 bases outside the gene matches. This CDR3 region has 15 residues. Germline-derived CDR1 and CDR2 are DFQATT and SNEGSKA (reference sequence). CDR3 nucleotide sequence: TGCAGTGCTAGTTTTGGTGCTAGCGGCAGGAACGAGCAGTACTTC. As protein: CSASFGASGRNEQYF.

The genes are TRBV5-1 and TRBJ2-1; 7 bases match TRBD1. The CDR3 has 15 amino acids. CDR1 SGHRS and CDR2 YFSETQ come from the germline V gene. V lost 0 bases and J lost 4; bases outside the gene matches: 4. The chain's CDR3 is CASSLEQGSYNEQFF. For the CDR3, the DNA is TGCGCCAGCAGCTTGGAACAGGGGAGTTACAATGAGCAGTTCTTC.

The chain combines TRBV15 with TRBJ2-7, with TRBD1 matching over 8 bases. V was clipped by 3 bases and J by 6 bases; unmatched bases: 10. This CDR3 spans 15 amino acids. Germline-derived CDR1 and CDR2 are LNHNV and YYDKDF (reference sequence). The CDR3 sequence: CATSSFRTGSREQYF. CDR3 nucleotides: TGTGCCACCAGCAGCTTCAGGACAGGGTCTCGCGAGCAGTACTTC. Together with reference TRBV15 and TRBJ2-7, the CDR3 gives the full variable domain: DAMVIQNPRYQVTQFGKPVTLSCSQTLNHNVMYWYQQKSSQAPKLLFHYYDKDFNNEADTPDNFQSRRPNTSFCFLDIRSPGLGDTAMYLCATSSFRTGSREQYFGPGTRLTVT.

The chain recombines TRBV7-9 with TRBJ2-7; the match to TRBD1 covers 7 bases. Germline loops: CDR1 SEHNR, CDR2 FQNEAQ (reference sequence). The CDR3 runs to 15 residues. Germline trimming cut 4 bases from V and 2 bases from J; bases unmatched to any gene: 8. The CDR3 reads CASSSTGARTYEQYF. CDR3 sequence (DNA): TGTGCCAGCAGCTCCACAGGGGCACGGACCTACGAGCAGTACTTC.

The chain couples TRBV11-2 to TRBJ2-1; possible D gene TRBD1, 5 bases. There are 15 residues in the CDR3. CDR1 SGHAT and CDR2 FQNNGV come from the germline V gene. V lost 3 bases, J lost 1 base, and 10 bases lay in between. The DNA of the CDR3 is TGTGCCAGCAGCTTTTCTACAGGTTCCTACAATGAGCAGTTCTTC. This codes for CASSFSTGSYNEQFF.

The chain links TRBV12-3 or TRBV12-4 to TRBJ1-1; 9 bases are a match to TRBD1. This CDR3 comprises 12 residues. V trimming: 5 bases; J trimming: 10 bases; junction bases outside the gene matches: 5. The CDR3 DNA is TGTGCCAGCAGTCAGACAGGGGGGGGAGCTTTCTTT. Translating gives CASSQTGGGAFF.

In its sample, this clone was seen a few times. The chain links TRBV7-9 to TRBJ1-4; 10 bases match TRBD1. The V gene end was trimmed by 5 bases and the J gene end by 6 bases; junction bases not matched to a gene: 3. The CDR3 is 14 amino acids. The germline V gene encodes CDR1 SEHNR and CDR2 FQNEAQ (reference sequence). The DNA for the CDR3 is TGTGCCAGCAGCCCGGACAGGGGGGATGAAAAACTGTTTTTT. As protein: CASSPDRGDEKLFF.

This chain uses TRBV3-1 (or the pseudogene TRBV3-2) with TRBJ1-2; no clear D gene. The V gene's germline CDR1 is LGHDT and CDR2 YNNKEL (reference sequence). There are 15 residues in the CDR3. Trimming pared 3 bases from V and 5 bases from J, leaving 16 bases between. The CDR3 sequence is CASSQNAGGGYGYTF. CDR3 in DNA: TGTGCCAGCAGCCAGAATGCGGGAGGCGGTTATGGCTACACCTTC.

This chain links TRBV29-1 with TRBJ1-2; tentative D call: TRBD1 (6 bases). The CDR3 totals 11 residues. The germline CDR1 and CDR2 sequences are SQVTM and ANQGSEA. V lost 7 bases to trimming and J lost 6 bases, with 12 bases between them. DNA of the CDR3: TGCAGCGGCATCCAGGGGAATGGCTACACCTTC. Its protein product is CSGIQGNGYTF. Supplemented by reference TRBV29-1 and TRBJ1-2, the full variable domain reads SAVISQKPSRDICQRGTSLTIQCQVDSQVTMMFWYRQQPGQSLTLIATANQGSEATYESGFVIDKFPISRPNLTFSTLTVSNMSPEDSSIYLCSGIQGNGYTFGSGTRLTVV.

This clone showed up just once. The rearrangement joins TRBV5-1 to TRBJ2-7; 8 bases align to TRBD2. CDR1 and CDR2 from the germline V gene are SGHRS and YFSETQ. The ends lost 4 bases at V and 6 bases at J; junction bases unmatched: 9. The CDR3 is made up of 14 amino acids. The CDR3 nucleotides read TGCGCCAGCAGCCTCGCCCGCGGGAGGAGCGAGCAGTACTTC. Amino acids: CASSLARGRSEQYF.

V gene TRBV6-5 combines with J gene TRBJ2-7; 12 bases align to TRBD1. CDR1 MNHEY and CDR2 SVGAGI come from the germline V gene. The V and J ends lost 10 bases and 8 bases, in that order; junction bases with no gene match: 12. This CDR3 has 14 amino acids. The CDR3 DNA sequence: TGTGCCACCACTCCGGGACAGGGGGCTATTCAGCAGTACTTC. Protein sequence: CATTPGQGAIQQYF.

This rearrangement joins TRBV6-5 to TRBJ1-4; 7 nucleotides line up with TRBD1. Trimming took 6 bases from V and 7 from J; bases not matched to a gene: 8. Germline V gene lookup returns CDR1 MNHEY and CDR2 SVGAGI. The CDR3 sequence is 14 residues long. The CDR3 sequence: CASSPGRGREKLFF. Written as DNA, the CDR3 is TGTGCCAGCAGCCCCGGGAGGGGGCGTGAAAAACTGTTTTTT.

J is TRBJ2-4 and V is TRBV24-1; D is undetermined. The CDR3 is 17 residues long. V lost 3 bases, J lost 0 bases, and 14 bases lay in between. Germline values: CDR1 KGHDR, CDR2 SFDVKD. The CDR3 spells CATSDPWSARAKNIQYF. As DNA, the CDR3 is TGTGCCACCAGTGATCCCTGGAGCGCGCGAGCCAAAAACATTCAGTACTTC.

V usage is TRBV18 and J usage is TRBJ2-7, with D possibly matching TRBD2 (5 bases). The V end was cut by 2 bases, the J end by 2 bases, with 10 bases between. Looked up from germline, CDR1 is KGHSH and CDR2 is LQKENI. The CDR3 consists of 14 residues. CDR3 in DNA: TGTGCCAGCTCACCAGGGAGTGAGACCTACGAGCAGTACTTC. This gives the protein CASSPGSETYEQYF.

V and J are TRBV3-1 (or the pseudogene TRBV3-2) and TRBJ1-2; 8 bases map to TRBD1. CDR3 length equals 16 residues. In germline, CDR1 is LGHDT, CDR2 YNNKEL (reference sequence). V lost 6 bases and J lost 0; bases outside the gene matches: 9. In nucleotides, the CDR3 is TGTGCCAGCAGGCATCTTAGGACAGGGCCTAACTATGGCTACACCTTC. Translating it yields CASRHLRTGPNYGYTF.

The chain uses TRBV9 and TRBJ2-3; possible D gene TRBD1, 6 bases. Between the trimmed V and J ends, which lost 4 bases and 2 bases, there was a span of 17 bases. Germline V gene sequence: CDR1 SGDLS, CDR2 YYNGEE. The CDR3 sequence is 16 residues long. This CDR3 reads CASSKRRDTNTDTQYF. In nucleotides, the CDR3 is TGTGCCAGCAGCAAACGCCGGGACACCAACACAGATACGCAGTATTTT.

In its sample, this clone was seen a few times. J is TRBJ1-5 and V is TRBV19, with a possible D match to TRBD1 (5 bases). Germline-derived CDR1 and CDR2 are LNHDA and SQIVND (reference sequence). The CDR3 has 16 residues. Trimming removed 1 base at V and 4 bases at J, with 14 bases between. CDR3 DNA sequence: TGTGCCAGTAGTATAGGGGGCATCACGAGAAATCAGCCCCAGCATTTT. It specifies CASSIGGITRNQPQHF. Drawing the rest from reference TRBV19 and TRBJ1-5, the complete variable domain is DGGITQSPKYLFRKEGQNVTLSCEQNLNHDAMYWYRQDPGQGLRLIYYSQIVNDFQKGDIAEGYSVSREKKESFPLTVTSAQKNPTAFYLCASSIGGITRNQPQHFGDGTRLSIL.

The J gene is TRBJ2-6, the V gene TRBV2; TRBD2 matches at 15 bases. This CDR3 comprises 18 residues. V was pared by 4 bases and J by 4 bases, with 5 bases of the junction left unmatched. CDR1 and CDR2 from the germline V gene are SNHLY and FYNNEI. CDR3 nucleotide sequence: TGTGCCAGCAGTGGGACTAGCGGGAGGGCCGGCGGGGCCAACGTCCTGACTTTC. It translates to CASSGTSGRAGGANVLTF.

CDR3 region: CASKDGGPNSPLHF. The CDR3 region has the DNA TGTGCCAGCAAAGACGGTGGGCCTAATTCACCCCTCCACTTT. The chain uses TRBV6-5 and TRBJ1-6; the D is unclear. Germline assignment: CDR1 MNHEY and CDR2 SVGAGI. Trimming left V 7 bases short and J 6 bases short, with 13 bases between. The CDR3 runs to 14 residues.

This clone was seen just once. The chain links TRBV4-2 to TRBJ1-2, with 7 bases aligning to TRBD1. The CDR3 loop spans 15 amino acids. V gave up 0 bases and J gave up 5 bases; unmatched junction bases: 6. Germline V gene data show CDR1 as LGHNA and CDR2 as YNFKEQ. CDR3 DNA: TGTGCCAGCAGCCAAGATGACAGGGCCCGTTATGGCTACACCTTC. Its translation: CASSQDDRARYGYTF.